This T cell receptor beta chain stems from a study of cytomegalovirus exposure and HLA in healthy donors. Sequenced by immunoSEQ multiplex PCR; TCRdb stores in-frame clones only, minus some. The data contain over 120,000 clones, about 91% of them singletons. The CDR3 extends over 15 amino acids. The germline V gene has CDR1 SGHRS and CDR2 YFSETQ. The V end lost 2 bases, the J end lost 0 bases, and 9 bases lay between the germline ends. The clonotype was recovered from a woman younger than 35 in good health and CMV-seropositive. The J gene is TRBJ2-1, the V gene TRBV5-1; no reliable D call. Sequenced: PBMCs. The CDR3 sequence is CASSFTTSSYNEQFF. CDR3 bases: TGCGCCAGCAGCTTTACTACGAGCTCCTACAATGAGCAGTTCTTC. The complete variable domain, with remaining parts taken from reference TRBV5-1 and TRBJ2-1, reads KAGVTQTPRYLIKTRGQQVTLSCSPISGHRSVSWYQQTPGQGLQFLFEYFSETQRNKGNFPGRFSGRQFSNSRSEMNVSTLELGDSALYLCASSFTTSSYNEQFFGPGTRLTVL.